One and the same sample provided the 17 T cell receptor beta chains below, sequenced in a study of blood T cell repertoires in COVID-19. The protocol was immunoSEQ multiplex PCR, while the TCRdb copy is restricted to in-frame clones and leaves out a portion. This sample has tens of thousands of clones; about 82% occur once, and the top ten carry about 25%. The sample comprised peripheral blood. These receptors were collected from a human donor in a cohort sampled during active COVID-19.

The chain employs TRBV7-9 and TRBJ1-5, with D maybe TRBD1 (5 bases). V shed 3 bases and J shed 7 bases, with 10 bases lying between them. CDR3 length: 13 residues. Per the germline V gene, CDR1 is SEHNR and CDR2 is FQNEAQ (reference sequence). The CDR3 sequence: CASSLEGRQPQHF. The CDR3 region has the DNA TGTGCCAGCAGCTTGGAGGGGCGGCAGCCCCAGCATTTT.

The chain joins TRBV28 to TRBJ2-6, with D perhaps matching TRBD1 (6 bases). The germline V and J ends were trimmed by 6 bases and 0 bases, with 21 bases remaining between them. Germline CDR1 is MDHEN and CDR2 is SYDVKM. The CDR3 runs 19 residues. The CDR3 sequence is CASSPRAGASNSGANVLTF. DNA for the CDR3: TGTGCCAGCAGCCCCAGGGCAGGGGCCTCAAACTCTGGGGCCAACGTCCTGACTTTC. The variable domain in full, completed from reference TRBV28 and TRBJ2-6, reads DVKVTQSSRYLVKRTGEKVFLECVQDMDHENMFWYRQDPGLGLRLIYFSYDVKMKEKGDIPEGYSVSREKKERFSLILESASTNQTSMYLCASSPRAGASNSGANVLTFGAGSRLTVL.

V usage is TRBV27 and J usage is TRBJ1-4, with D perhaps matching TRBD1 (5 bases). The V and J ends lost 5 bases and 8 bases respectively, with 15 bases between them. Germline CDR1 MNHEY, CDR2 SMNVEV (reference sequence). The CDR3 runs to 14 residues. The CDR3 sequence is CASSSLQGGEKLFF. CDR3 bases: TGTGCCAGCAGTAGTCTCCAGGGTGGGGAAAAACTGTTTTTT.

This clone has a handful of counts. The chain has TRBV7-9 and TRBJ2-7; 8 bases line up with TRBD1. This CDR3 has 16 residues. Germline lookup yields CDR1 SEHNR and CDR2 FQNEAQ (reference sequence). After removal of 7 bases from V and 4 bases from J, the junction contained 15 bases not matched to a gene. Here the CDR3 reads CASTATRDRPEYEQYF. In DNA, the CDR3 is TGTGCCAGCACCGCGACCAGGGACAGGCCGGAGTACGAGCAGTACTTC.

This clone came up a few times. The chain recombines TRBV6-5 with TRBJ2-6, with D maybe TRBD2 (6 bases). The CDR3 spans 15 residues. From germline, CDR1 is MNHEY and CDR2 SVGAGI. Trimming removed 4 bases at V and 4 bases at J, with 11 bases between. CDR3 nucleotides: TGTGCCAGCAGTTCGGAGGGGCCCGGGGCCAACGTCCTGACTTTC. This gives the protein CASSSEGPGANVLTF.

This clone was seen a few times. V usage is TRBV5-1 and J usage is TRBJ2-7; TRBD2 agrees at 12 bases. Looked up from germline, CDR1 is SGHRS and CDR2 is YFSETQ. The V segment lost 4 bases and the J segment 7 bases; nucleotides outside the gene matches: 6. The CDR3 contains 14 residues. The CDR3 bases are TGCGCCAGCAGCAGACTAGCGGGGGAGAGTGAGCAGTACTTC. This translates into CASSRLAGESEQYF.

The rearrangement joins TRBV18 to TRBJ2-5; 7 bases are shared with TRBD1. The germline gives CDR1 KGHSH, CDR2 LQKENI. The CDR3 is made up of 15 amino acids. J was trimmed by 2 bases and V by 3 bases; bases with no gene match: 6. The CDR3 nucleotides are TGTGCCAGCTCACCCACGACGGACAGGCAAGAGACCCAGTACTTC. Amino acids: CASSPTTDRQETQYF.

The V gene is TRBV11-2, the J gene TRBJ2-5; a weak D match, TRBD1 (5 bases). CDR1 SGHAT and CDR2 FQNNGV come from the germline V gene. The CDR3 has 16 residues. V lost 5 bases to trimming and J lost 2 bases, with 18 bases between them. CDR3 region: CASSPLRAGIQETQYF. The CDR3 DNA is TGTGCCAGCAGCCCCCTTCGGGCAGGGATACAAGAGACCCAGTACTTC.

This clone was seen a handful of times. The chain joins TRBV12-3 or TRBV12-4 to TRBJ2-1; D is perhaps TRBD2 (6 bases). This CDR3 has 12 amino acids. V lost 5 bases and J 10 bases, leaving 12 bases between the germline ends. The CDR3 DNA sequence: TGTGCCAGCAGTCGACTAGTAAGGGAGCAGTTCTTC. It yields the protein CASSRLVREQFF.

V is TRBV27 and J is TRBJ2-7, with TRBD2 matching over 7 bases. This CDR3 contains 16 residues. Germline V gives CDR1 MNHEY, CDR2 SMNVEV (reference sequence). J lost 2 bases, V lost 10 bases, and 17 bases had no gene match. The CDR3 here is CATPVEEASGPYEQYF. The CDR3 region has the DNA TGTGCCACTCCGGTCGAAGAGGCTAGCGGTCCCTACGAGCAGTACTTC.

The CDR3 sequence: CASSYGGNNYGYTF. The CDR3 DNA sequence: TGTGCCAGCAGTTACGGAGGAAATAACTATGGCTACACCTTC. V is TRBV6-5 and J is TRBJ1-2; D call uncertain. The germline CDR1 and CDR2 sequences are MNHEY and SVGAGI. Trimming cost V 2 bases and J 1 base, with 8 bases left between them. The length of the CDR3 is 14 residues.

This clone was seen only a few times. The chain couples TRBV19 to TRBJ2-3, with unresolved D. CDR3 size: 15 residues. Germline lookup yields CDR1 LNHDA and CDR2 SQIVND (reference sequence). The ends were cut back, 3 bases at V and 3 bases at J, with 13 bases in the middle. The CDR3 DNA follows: TGTGCCAGTAGTATCTCCGGGTACGGGACAGATACGCAGTATTTT. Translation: CASSISGYGTDTQYF.

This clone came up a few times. The CDR3 DNA reads TGTTCGTGGGCGGTTCAAGAGACCCAGTACTTC. Translating it yields CSWAVQETQYF. The gene calls are TRBV30 and TRBJ2-5, with D hard to call. The CDR3 has 11 residues. Germline CDR1 reads GTSNPN; CDR2 reads SVGIG (reference sequence).

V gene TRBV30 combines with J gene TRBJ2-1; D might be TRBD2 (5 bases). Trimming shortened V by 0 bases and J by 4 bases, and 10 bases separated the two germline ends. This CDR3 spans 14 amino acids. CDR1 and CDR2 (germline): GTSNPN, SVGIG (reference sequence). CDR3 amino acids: CAWSVGLDYNEQFF. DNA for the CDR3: TGTGCCTGGAGTGTAGGACTCGATTACAATGAGCAGTTCTTC.

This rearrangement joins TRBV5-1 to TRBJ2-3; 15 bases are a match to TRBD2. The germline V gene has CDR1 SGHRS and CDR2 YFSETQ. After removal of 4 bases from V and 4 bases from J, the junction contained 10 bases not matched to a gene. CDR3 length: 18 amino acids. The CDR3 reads CASSTRTSGRAKADTQYF. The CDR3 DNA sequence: TGCGCCAGCAGCACCAGGACTAGCGGGAGGGCCAAAGCAGATACGCAGTATTTT.

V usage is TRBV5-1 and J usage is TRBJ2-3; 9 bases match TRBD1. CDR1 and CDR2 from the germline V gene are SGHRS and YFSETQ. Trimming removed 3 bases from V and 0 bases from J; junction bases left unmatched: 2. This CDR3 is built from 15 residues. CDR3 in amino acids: CASSYGTGSTDTQYF. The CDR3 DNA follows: TGCGCCAGCAGCTATGGGACAGGGAGCACAGATACGCAGTATTTT.

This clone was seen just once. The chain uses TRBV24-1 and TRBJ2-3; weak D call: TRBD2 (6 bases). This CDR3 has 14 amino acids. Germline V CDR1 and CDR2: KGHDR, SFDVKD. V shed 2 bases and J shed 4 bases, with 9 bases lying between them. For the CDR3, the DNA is TGTGCCACCAGTGATTGGGACTCTTCAGATACGCAGTATTTT. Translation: CATSDWDSSDTQYF.